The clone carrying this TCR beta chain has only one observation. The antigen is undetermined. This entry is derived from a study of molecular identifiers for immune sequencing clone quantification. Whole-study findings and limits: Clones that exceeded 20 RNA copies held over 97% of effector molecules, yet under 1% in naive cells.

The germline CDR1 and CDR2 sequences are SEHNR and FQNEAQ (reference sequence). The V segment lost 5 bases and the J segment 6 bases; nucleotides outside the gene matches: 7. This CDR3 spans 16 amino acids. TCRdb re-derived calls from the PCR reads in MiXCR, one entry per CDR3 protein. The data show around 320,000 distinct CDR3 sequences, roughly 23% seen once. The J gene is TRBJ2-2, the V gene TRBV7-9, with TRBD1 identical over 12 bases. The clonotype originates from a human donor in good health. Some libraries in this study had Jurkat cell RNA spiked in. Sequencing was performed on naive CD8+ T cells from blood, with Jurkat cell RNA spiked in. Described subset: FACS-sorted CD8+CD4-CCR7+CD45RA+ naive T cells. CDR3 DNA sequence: TGTGCCAGCAGCACCGGGACAGGGGGCTACGCCGGGGAGCTGTTTTTT. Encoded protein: CASSTGTGGYAGELFF.